One T cell receptor beta chain is described in this entry. Its antigen is currently not known. No much larger clone exists at a distance of one base, and base qualities are not known. From cysteine to phenylalanine, the CDR3 is 15 amino acids long. Only the CDR3 region is kept as DNA, spanning 45 bases read in frame from base 1. Sequences MNHNS (CDR1) and SASEGT (CDR2) are obtained from the germline V gene. Relative to germline, V is missing 3 bases and J is missing 7 bases, with 9 bases of the junction outside any gene match. Receptor libraries were prepared by the immunoSEQ multiplex PCR assay. To provide template for TCR sequencing, every sample had RNA extracted and reverse transcribed into cDNA. First-strand cDNA was synthesized with SuperScript III using a 2:1 mix of oligo-dT and random hexamers. A synthetic immune receptor repertoire was used to assess amplification bias, and residual bias was removed computationally. As for the authors' bioinformatics: Raw reads were preprocessed to remove errors, and CDR3 was defined by IMGT conventions from the conserved cysteine to phenylalanine. Clonality was computed as 1 minus the Shannon entropy, with the entropy normalized by log2 of the number of productive unique TCRs. Whether scalp clones were CD4 or CD8 was inferred by matching scalp TCRbeta sequences against CD4 and CD8 repertoires sorted from blood. The table was pulled from immuneACCESS by TCRdb, which kept in-frame rearrangements only. Such tables lose some clones; where checked, under half of the loss comes from unresolved V genes, and the rest has no known cause. V and J calls and clone size are as listed in that table; D and trimming were resolved from the DNA. The sample yields some 220,000 clones; approximately 57% were counted once. The top ten clonotypes cover 1.6% of the sample.

This entry comes from a study of CD8+ T cells in alopecia areata (dated by TCRdb to the late 2010s). Regarding the research as a whole: Treated patients were enrolled in an open-label pilot trial of oral tofacitinib, 5 to 10 mg twice daily, for moderate-to-severe alopecia areata. Clonality in the scalp was compared among normal scalp (n=4), patchy alopecia areata scalp (n=8), and alopecia totalis/universalis scalp (n=8). In both human patients and the C3H/HeJ mouse model, the study applied high-throughput TCRbeta sequencing to look at T cell clonal expansion in alopecia areata. Disease severity in treated patients was measured with the SALT score, which quantifies the percentage of affected scalp surface area. Biopsies were taken from tofacitinib-treated patients at baseline and at 4 and 24 weeks of treatment, and a later scalp biopsy was taken in several of the tofacitinib-treated patients. The RNA source kit depended on sample type: the PAXgene miRNA kit for fixed scalp, the miRNeasy kit for PBMCs, and the RNeasy kit for mouse skin. Scalp tissue and sorted CD4+ and CD8+ peripheral blood T cells from patchy and totalis/universalis alopecia areata patients and from healthy controls were covered by human TCRbeta sequencing. Tofacitinib was administered for 6 to 18 months, and 6 months of follow-up off drug were then conducted to assess delayed response and recurrence. TCRbeta CDR3 regions were amplified by immunoSEQ multiplex PCR using 35 Vbeta forward and 13 Jbeta reverse primers.

The sample's time point, from its label and the paper: four to five weeks on oral tofacitinib. In the paper's terms, the treatment or condition label means: oral pan-JAK inhibitor, 5-10 mg twice daily. Lesional scalp punch biopsies and peripheral blood were collected from alopecia areata patients. PBMCs were separated by density centrifugation and stained for CD3, CD4 and CD8, after which CD4+ and CD8+ T cells were sorted on a FACSAria. On the study overall, not on this receptor specifically: During tofacitinib treatment, many expanded lesional clones remained in scalp and blood, and this persistence may partly explain relapse after treatment is stopped. Resident alphabeta T cells in normal human skin are also sequenced, complicating scalp TCR repertoire analysis, unlike mouse skin dominated by gammadelta T cells. Tofacitinib significantly decreased scalp clonality and the number of expanded CD8+ clones among the top 100 scalp clones. Shared TCR sequences between patients were less evident than in mice, which may be partly attributable to HLA diversity in the patient population. Because the treated cohort was small and included a single nonresponder, larger studies are needed to assess links between baseline CD8+ expansion and response. Compared with normal scalp, lesional scalp, particularly in alopecia totalis/universalis, had higher clonality and more expanded CD8+ clones, which suggests antigenic drive.

The sequenced sample was CD4+ T cells sorted from blood, obtained at week 4, from a patient treated with tofacitinib. The V and J genes are TRBV6-1 and TRBJ2-1, with 7 bases aligning to TRBD1. This receptor was identified in a human donor with alopecia areata. DNA sequence: TGTGCCAGCAGTGACTTCCGGGACAGACAAAATGAGCAGTTCTTC. This gives the protein CASSDFRDRQNEQFF.